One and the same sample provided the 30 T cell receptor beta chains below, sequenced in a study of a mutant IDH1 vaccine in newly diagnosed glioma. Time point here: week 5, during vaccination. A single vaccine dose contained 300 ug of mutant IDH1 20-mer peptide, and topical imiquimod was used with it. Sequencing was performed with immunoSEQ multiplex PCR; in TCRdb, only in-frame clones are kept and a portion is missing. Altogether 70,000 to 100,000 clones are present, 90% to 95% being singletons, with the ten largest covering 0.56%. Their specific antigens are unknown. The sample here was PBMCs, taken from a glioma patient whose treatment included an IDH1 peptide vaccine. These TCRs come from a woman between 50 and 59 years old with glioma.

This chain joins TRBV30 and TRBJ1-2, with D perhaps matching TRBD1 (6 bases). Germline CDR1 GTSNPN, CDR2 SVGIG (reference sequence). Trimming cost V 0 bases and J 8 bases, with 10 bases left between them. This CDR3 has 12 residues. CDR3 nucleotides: TGTGCCTGGAGTGTACAGGGAAGGGGCTACACCTTC. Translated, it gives CAWSVQGRGYTF. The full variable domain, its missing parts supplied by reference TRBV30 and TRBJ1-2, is SQTIHQWPATLVQPVGSPLSLECTVEGTSNPNLYWYRQAAGRGLQLLFYSVGIGQISSEVPQNLSASRPQDRQFILSSKKLLLSDSGFYLCAWSVQGRGYTFGSGTRLTVV.

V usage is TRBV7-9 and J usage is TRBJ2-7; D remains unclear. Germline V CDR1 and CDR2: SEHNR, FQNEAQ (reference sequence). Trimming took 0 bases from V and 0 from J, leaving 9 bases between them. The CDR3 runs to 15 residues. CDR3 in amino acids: CASSLANGFSYEQYF. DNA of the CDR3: TGTGCCAGCAGCTTAGCGAACGGGTTCTCCTACGAGCAGTACTTC.

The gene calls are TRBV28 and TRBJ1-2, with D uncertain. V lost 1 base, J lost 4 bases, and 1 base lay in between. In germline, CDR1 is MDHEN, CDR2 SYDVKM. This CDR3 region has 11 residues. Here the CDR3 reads CASSLFYGYTF. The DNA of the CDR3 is TGTGCCAGCAGTTTATTCTATGGCTACACCTTC.

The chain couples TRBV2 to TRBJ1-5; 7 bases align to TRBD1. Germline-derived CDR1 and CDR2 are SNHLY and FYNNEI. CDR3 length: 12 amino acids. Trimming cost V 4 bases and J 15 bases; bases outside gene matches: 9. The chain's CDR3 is CASSVDRVTGHF. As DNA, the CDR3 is TGTGCCAGCAGTGTCGACAGGGTAACGGGGCATTTT.

The CDR3 nucleotides are TGTGCCAGCAGCACCTCCGGGGCTACGTCGGGAGTGATGAAGTTCTTC. Amino acid sequence: CASSTSGATSGVMKFF. The chain couples TRBV9 to TRBJ2-1; D possibly corresponds to TRBD2 (6 bases). Trimming removed 4 bases at V and 14 bases at J, with 28 bases between. Germline assignment: CDR1 SGDLS and CDR2 YYNGEE. There are 16 residues in the CDR3.

The CDR3 protein is CVTTSPGQGSVEQYF. The CDR3 bases are TGTGTTACAACGTCCCCCGGACAGGGAAGTGTCGAGCAGTACTTC. V gene TRBV28 combines with J gene TRBJ2-5; the match to TRBD1 covers 8 bases. The J call could be wrong; TRBJ2-7 is a better fit for the DNA end. Germline values: CDR1 MDHEN, CDR2 SYDVKM. CDR3 length: 15 amino acids.

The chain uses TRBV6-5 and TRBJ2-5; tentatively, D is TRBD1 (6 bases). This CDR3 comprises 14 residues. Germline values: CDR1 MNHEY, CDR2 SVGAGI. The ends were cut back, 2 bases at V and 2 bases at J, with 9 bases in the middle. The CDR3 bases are TGTGCCAGCAGTTACCATGGACAGCAAGAGACCCAGTACTTC. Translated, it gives CASSYHGQQETQYF.

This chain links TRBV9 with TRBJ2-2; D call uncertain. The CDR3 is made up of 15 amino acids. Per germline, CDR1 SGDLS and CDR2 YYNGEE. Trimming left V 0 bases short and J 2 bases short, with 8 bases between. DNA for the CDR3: TGTGCCAGCAGCGTAGATTACTTTAACACCGGGGAGCTGTTTTTT. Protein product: CASSVDYFNTGELFF.

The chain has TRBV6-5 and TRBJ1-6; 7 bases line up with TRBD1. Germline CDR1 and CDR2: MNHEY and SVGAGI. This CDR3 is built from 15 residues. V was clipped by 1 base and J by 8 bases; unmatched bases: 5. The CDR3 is CASSYFTGVDSPLHF. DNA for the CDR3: TGTGCCAGCAGTTACTTCACAGGGGTAGATTCACCCCTCCACTTT.

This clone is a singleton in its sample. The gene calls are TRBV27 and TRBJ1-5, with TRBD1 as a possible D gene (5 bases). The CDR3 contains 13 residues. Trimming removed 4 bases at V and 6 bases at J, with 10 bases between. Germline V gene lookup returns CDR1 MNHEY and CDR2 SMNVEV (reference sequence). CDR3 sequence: CASSWTISQPQHF. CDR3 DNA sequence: TGTGCCAGCAGTTGGACAATAAGTCAGCCCCAGCATTTT.

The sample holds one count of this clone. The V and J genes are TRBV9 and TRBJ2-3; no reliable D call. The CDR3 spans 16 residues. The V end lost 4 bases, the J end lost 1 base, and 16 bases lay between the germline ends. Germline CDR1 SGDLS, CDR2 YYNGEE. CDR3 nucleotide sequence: TGTGCCAGCAGCAATAGGCACTCCCTGGGCACAGATACGCAGTATTTT. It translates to CASSNRHSLGTDTQYF.

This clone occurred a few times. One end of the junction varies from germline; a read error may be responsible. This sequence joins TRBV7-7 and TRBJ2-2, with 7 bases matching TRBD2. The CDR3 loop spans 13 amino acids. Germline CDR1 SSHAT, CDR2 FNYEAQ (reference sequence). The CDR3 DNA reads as TGTGCTAGCAGCTTAAGCGGGAACGGGGAGCTGTTTTTT. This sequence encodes CASSLSGNGELFF.

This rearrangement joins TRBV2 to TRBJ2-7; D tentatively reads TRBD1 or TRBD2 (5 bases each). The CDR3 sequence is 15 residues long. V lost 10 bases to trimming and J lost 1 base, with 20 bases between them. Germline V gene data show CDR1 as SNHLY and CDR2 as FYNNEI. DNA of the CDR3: TGTGCCATGGTATCTGCCGGGACGTCTTCCTACGAGCAGTACTTC. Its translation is CAMVSAGTSSYEQYF.

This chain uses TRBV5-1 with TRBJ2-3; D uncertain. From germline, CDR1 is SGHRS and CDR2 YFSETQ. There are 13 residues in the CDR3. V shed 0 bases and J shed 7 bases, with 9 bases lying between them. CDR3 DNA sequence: TGCGCCAGCAGCTTGGCCGTGGAGAATACGCAGTATTTT. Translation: CASSLAVENTQYF.

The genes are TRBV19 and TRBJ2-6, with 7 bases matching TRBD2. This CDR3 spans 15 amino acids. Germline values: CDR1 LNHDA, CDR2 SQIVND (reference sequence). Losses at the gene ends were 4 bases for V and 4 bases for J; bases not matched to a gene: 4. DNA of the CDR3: TGTGCCAGTAGTAGGCGGGGGACGGGGGCCAACGTCCTGACTTTC. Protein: CASSRRGTGANVLTF.

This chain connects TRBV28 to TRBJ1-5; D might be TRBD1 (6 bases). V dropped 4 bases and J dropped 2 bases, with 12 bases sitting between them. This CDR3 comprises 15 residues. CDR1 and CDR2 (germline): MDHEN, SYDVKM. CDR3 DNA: TGTGCCAGCAGTTGGGGGGCAGGGGGCAATCAGCCCCAGCATTTT. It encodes CASSWGAGGNQPQHF.

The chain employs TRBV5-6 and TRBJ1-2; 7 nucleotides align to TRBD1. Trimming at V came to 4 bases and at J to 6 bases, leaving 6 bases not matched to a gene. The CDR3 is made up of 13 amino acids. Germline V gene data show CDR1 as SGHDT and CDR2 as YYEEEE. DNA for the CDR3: TGTGCCAGCAGCGCGGGACAGTGGAATGGCTACACCTTC. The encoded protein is CASSAGQWNGYTF.

CDR3 amino acids: CASSERPGGDEQFF. The DNA for the CDR3 is TGCGCCAGCAGTGAACGTCCAGGGGGGGATGAGCAGTTCTTC. This rearrangement joins TRBV10-1 to TRBJ2-1, with D tentatively TRBD1 or TRBD2 (7 bases each). Trimming cost V 3 bases and J 8 bases, with 14 bases left between them. Germline loops: CDR1 WNHNN, CDR2 SYGVQD (reference sequence). This CDR3 spans 14 amino acids.

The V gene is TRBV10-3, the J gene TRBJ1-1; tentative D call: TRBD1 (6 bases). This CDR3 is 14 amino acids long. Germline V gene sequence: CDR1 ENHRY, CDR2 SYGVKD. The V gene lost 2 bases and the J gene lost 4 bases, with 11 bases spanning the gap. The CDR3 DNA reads TGTGCCATCAGTGAGGCAGGGGATATCACTGAAGCTTTCTTT. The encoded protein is CAISEAGDITEAFF.

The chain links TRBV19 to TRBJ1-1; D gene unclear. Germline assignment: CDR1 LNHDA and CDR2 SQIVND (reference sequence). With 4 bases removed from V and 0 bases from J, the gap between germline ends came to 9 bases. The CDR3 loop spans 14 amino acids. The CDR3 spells CASSSAGMNTEAFF. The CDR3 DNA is TGTGCCAGTAGTAGCGCCGGTATGAACACTGAAGCTTTCTTT.

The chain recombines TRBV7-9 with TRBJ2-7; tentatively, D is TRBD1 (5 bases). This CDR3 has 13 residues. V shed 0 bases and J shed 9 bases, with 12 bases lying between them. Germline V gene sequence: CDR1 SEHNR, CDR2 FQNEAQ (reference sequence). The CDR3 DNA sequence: TGTGCCAGCAGCTTAGCGGGGCTTGCCGGGCAGTACTTC. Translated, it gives CASSLAGLAGQYF.

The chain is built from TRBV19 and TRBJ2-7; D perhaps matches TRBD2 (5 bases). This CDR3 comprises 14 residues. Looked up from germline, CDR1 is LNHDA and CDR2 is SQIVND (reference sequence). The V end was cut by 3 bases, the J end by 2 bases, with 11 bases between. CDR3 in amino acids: CASSMGLAPYEQYF. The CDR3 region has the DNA TGTGCCAGTAGTATGGGCCTAGCCCCCTACGAGCAGTACTTC.

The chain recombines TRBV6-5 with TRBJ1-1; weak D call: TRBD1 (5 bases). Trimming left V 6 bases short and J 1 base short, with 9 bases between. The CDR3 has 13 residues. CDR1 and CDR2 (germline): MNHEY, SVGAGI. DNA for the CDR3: TGTGCCAGCAGCCGGGACGGGAACACTGAAGCTTTCTTT. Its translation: CASSRDGNTEAFF.

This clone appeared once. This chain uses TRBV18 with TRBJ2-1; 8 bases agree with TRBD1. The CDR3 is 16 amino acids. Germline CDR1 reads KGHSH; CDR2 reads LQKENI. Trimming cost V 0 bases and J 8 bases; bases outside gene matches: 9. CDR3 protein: CASSPPGQVDSDEQFF. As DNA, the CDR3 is TGTGCCAGCTCACCACCGGGACAGGTCGACTCTGATGAGCAGTTCTTC. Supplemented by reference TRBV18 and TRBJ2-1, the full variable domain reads NAGVMQNPRHLVRRRGQEARLRCSPMKGHSHVYWYRQLPEEGLKFMVYLQKENIIDESGMPKERFSAEFPKEGPSILRIQQVVRGDSAAYFCASSPPGQVDSDEQFFGPGTRLTVL.

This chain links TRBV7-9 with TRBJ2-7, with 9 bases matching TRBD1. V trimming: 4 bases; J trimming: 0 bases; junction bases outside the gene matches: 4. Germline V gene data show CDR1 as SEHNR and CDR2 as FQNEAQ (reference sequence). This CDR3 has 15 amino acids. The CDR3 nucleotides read TGTGCCAGCAGCTCTAGGGACAGGGCCTCCTACGAGCAGTACTTC. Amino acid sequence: CASSSRDRASYEQYF.

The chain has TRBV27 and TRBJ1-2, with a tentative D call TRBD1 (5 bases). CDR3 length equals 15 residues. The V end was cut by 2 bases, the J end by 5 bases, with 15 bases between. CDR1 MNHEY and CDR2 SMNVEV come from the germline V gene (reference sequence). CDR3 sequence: CASSLRGGFSYGYTF. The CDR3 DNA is TGTGCCAGCAGTTTAAGGGGTGGTTTTAGTTATGGCTACACCTTC.

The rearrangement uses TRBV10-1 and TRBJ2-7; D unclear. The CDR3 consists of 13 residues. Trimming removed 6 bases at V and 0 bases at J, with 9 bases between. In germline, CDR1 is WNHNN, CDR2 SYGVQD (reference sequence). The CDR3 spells CASSGPPSYEQYF. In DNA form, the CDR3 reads TGCGCCAGCAGCGGGCCCCCCTCCTACGAGCAGTACTTC.

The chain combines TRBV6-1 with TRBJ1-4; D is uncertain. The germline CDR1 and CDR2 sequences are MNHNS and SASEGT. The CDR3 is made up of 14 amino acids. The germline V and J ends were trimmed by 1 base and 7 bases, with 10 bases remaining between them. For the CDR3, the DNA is TGTGCCAGCAGTGAAGGGGTGGGAATTGAAAAACTGTTTTTT. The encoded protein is CASSEGVGIEKLFF.

For the CDR3, the DNA is TGTGCCAGCAGTGAAGAATCCGGGACAGTGAATTCACCCCTCCACTTT. It encodes CASSEESGTVNSPLHF. J is TRBJ1-6 and V is TRBV2, with 7 nucleotides matching TRBD1. The germline V gene encodes CDR1 SNHLY and CDR2 FYNNEI. With 1 base clipped from V and 7 bases from J, the junction kept 7 bases outside the gene matches. The CDR3 has 16 amino acids.

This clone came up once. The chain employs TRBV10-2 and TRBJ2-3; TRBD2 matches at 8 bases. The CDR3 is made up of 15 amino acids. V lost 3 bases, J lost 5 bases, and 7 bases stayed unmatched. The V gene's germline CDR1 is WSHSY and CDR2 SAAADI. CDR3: CASSEGSGRRDTQYF. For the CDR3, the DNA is TGCGCCAGCAGTGAAGGGAGCGGGAGAAGAGATACGCAGTATTTT.